The clone carrying this T cell receptor (beta chain) was recorded many times. TCRdb re-analysed the reads in MiXCR, keeping a single row per CDR3 protein. The data show roughly 250,000 distinct CDR3 sequences, about 23% seen once. V gave up 6 bases and J gave up 7 bases, with 15 bases separating them. This CDR3 comprises 13 residues. This specimen comes from a study of T cell repertoires in cytomegalovirus infection. Study at large: CMV infection plus the matching HLA type was flagged by public TCR beta signatures.

Sequenced: CD8+ T cells from PBMCs. The TCR was taken from a human donor in good health (CMV status not recorded). Some clones in this sample may be carry-over from other donors' samples. The gene calls are TRBV12-3 or TRBV12-4 and TRBJ1-2, with D maybe TRBD1 (6 bases). Written as DNA, the CDR3 is TGTGCCAGCAGAGAGGACAGCGCCGTTGGCTACACCTTC. The encoded protein is CASREDSAVGYTF.